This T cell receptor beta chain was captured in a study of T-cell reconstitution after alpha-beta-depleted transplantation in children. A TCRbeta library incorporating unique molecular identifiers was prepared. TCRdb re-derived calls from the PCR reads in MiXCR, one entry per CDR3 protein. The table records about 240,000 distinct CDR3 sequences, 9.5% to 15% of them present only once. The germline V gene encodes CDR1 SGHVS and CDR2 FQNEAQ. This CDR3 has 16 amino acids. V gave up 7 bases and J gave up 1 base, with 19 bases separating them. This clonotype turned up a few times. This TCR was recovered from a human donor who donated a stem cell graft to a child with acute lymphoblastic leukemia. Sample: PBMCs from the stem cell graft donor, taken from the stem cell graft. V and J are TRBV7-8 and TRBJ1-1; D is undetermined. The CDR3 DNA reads TGTGCCAGCATCTATCTCTTCTCCGGTTCGAACACTGAAGCTTTCTTT. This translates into CASIYLFSGSNTEAFF.